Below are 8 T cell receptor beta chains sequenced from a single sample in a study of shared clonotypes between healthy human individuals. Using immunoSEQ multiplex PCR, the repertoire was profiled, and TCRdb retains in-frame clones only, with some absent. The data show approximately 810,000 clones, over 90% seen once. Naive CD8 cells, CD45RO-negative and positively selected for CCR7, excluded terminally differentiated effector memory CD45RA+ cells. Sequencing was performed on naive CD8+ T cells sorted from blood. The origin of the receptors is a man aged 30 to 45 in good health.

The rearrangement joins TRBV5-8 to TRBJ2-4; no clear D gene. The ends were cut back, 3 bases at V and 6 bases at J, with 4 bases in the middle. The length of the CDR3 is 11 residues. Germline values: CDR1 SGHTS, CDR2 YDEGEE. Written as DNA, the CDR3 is TGTGCCAGCAGCTCCTTAAACATTCAGTACTTC. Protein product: CASSSLNIQYF.

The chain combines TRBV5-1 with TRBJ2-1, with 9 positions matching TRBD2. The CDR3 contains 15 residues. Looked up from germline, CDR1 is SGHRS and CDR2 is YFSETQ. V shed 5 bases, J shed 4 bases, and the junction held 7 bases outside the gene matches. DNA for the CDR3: TGCGCCAGCAGTCCTTATAGCGGGAGTTACAATGAGCAGTTCTTC. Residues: CASSPYSGSYNEQFF.

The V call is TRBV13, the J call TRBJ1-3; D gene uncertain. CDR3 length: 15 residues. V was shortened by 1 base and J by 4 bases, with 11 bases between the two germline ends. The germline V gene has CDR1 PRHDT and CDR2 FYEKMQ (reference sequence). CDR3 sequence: CASSLESGGGNTIYF. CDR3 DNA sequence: TGTGCCAGCAGCTTAGAATCAGGAGGGGGAAACACCATATATTTT.

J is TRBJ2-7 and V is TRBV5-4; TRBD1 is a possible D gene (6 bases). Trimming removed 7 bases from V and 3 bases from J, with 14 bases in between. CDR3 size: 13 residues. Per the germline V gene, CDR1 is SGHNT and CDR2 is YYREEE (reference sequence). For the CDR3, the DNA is TGTGCCAGCCAACCTACAGGGAGCTACGAGCAGTACTTC. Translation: CASQPTGSYEQYF.

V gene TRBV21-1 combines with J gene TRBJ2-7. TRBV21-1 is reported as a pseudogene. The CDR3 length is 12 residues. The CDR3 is CASSKLVFSQYF. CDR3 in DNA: TGTGCCAGCAGCAAATTGGTATTCTCGCAGTACTTC.

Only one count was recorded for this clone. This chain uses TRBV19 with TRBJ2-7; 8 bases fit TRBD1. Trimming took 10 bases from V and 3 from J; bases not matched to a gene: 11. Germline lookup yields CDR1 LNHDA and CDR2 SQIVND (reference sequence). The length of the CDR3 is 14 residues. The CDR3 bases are TGTGCCACTGCCACTCCCGGGACAGGCTACGAGCAGTACTTC. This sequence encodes CATATPGTGYEQYF.

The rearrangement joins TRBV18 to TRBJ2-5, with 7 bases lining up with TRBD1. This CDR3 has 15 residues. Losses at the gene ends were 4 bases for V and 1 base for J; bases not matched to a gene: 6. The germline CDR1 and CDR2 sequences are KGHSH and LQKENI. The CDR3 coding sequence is TGTGCCAGCTCACTGTATCAGGGGGTCCAAGAGACCCAGTACTTC. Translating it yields CASSLYQGVQETQYF. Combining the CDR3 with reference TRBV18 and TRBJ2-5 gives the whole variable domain NAGVMQNPRHLVRRRGQEARLRCSPMKGHSHVYWYRQLPEEGLKFMVYLQKENIIDESGMPKERFSAEFPKEGPSILRIQQVVRGDSAAYFCASSLYQGVQETQYFGPGTRLLVL.

CDR3 nucleotide sequence: TGTGCCAGCAGCTGGGGACTTCACTACGAGCAGTACTTC. This encodes CASSWGLHYEQYF. The chain is built from TRBV7-9 and TRBJ2-7; TRBD2 is a possible D gene (6 bases). This CDR3 comprises 13 residues. V gave up 4 bases and J gave up 3 bases, with 10 bases separating them. CDR1 SEHNR and CDR2 FQNEAQ come from the germline V gene (reference sequence).